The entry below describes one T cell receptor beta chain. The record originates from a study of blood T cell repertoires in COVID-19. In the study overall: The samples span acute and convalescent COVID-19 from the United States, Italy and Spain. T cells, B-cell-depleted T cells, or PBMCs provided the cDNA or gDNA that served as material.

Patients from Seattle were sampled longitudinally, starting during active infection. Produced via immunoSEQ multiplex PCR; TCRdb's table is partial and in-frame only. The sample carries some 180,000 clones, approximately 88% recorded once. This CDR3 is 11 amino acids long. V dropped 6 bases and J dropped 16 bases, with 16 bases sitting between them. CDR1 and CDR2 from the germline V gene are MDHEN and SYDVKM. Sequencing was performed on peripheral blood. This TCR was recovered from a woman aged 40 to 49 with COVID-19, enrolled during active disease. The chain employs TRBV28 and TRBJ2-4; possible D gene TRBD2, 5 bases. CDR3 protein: CASRSTTREYF. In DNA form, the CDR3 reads TGTGCCAGCAGGTCGACTACAAGAGAATACTTC.